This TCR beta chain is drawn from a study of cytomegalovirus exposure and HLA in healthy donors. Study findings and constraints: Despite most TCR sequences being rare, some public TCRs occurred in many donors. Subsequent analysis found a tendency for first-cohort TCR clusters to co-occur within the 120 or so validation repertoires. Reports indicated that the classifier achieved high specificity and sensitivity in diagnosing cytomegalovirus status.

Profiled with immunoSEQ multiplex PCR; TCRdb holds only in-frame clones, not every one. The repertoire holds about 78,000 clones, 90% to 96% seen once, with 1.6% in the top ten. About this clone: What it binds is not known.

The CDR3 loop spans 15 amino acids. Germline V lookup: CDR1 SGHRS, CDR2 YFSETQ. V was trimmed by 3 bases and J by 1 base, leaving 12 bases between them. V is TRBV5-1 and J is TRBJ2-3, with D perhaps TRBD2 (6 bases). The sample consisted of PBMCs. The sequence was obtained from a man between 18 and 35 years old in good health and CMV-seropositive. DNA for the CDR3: TGCGCCAGCAGCTGGACGGGAGTAGGCACAGATACGCAGTATTTT. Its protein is CASSWTGVGTDTQYF.